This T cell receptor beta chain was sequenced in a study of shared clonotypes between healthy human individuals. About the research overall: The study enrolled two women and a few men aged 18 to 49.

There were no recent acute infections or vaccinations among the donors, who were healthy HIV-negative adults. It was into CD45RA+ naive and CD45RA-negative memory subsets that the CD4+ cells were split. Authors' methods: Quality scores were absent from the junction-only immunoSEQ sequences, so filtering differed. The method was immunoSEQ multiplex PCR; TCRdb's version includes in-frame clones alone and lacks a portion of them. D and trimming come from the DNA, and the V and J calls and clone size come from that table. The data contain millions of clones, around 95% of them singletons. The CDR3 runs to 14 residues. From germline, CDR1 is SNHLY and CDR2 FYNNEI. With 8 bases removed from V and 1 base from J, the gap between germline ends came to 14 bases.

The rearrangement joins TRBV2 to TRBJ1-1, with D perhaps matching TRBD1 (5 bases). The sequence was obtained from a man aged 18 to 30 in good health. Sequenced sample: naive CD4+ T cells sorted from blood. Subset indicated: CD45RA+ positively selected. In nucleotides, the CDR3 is TGTGCCAGCGTGGGGGGAGAGTGGAACACTGAAGCTTTCTTT. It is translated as CASVGGEWNTEAFF.